The entry below gives a single T cell receptor (beta chain) sequence along with its context. The antigen is undetermined. The data stem from a study of T-cell memory formation after mild COVID-19. 5'RACE primed at constant segments yielded TCR alpha and TCR beta cDNA libraries bearing sample barcodes and UMIs. TCRdb reanalysed the 5' RACE reads using MiXCR and keeps one entry per CDR3 protein. Altogether about 57,000 distinct CDR3 sequences are present, 9% to 15% being singletons, with the ten largest covering around a quarter. In germline, CDR1 is SGHRS, CDR2 YFSETQ. CDR3 length equals 12 residues. The V end lost 4 bases, the J end lost 9 bases, and 13 bases lay between the germline ends. Broader study findings: There were some responding clones in pre-infection memory, which suggested that cross-reactive memory had joined. Contracting CD4+ clones were located mainly in CM and EM, and CD8+ clones in EMRA.

Specimen: PBMCs or a T cell subset sorted from them (not recorded which). The clonotype was recovered from a young man who had mild COVID-19 (a few samples of this study predate the infection). Cell type and time point are not known. This sequence joins TRBV5-1 and TRBJ2-5; D gene unclear. The CDR3: CASSLQEGSQYF. CDR3 in DNA: TGCGCCAGCAGCCTGCAGGAAGGGTCCCAGTACTTC. The whole variable domain, remainder taken from reference TRBV5-1 and TRBJ2-5, is KAGVTQTPRYLIKTRGQQVTLSCSPISGHRSVSWYQQTPGQGLQFLFEYFSETQRNKGNFPGRFSGRQFSNSRSEMNVSTLELGDSALYLCASSLQEGSQYFGPGTRLLVL.